A selection of T cell receptor beta chains follows, all from one sample in a study of shared T cell receptors in the human thymus. Repertoires were generated with immunoSEQ multiplex PCR, while TCRdb's copy carries only in-frame clones and drops some. This sample yields 650,000 to 950,000 clones, of which roughly 85% are seen a single time; roughly 0.01% belongs to the top ten. A further study also used this sample, focusing on human thymus T cells.

The sample comprised thymocytes. These receptors originate from a girl in the first two years of life with a congenital heart defect. CDR3s include the opening cysteine and the closing phenylalanine or tryptophan. The D gene is left open where the match is weak. Not every row has a clone size; where given, it reads once, few, many or a size class.

clone size	J gene	V gene	D gene	CDR3 DNA	CDR3 protein
NA	TRBJ2-1	TRBV9	NA	TGTGCCAGCAGCCTCTGCGGCCCCGGGGCGGGGACGCACAATGAGCAGTTCTTC	CASSLCGPGAGTHNEQFF
NA	TRBJ2-2	TRBV5-1	TRBD1	TGCGCCAGCAGCTGGCCAGGGGACAGGGGGCGCGACACCGGGGAGCTGTTTTTT	CASSWPGDRGRDTGELFF
NA	TRBJ1-1	TRBV12-1	NA	TGTGCCAGCCGGAAGACCGGGACAGGGAACAGAGGGTACACTGAAGCTTTCTTT	CASRKTGTGNRGYTEAFF
NA	TRBJ2-7	TRBV5-1	TRBD1	TGCGCCAGCAGCTTGGCCACAGGGGCCTACGAGCAGTACTTC	CASSLATGAYEQYF
NA	TRBJ2-7	TRBV2	NA	TGTGCCAGCATCGGTGGAGGCGAGCAGTACTTC	CASIGGGEQYF
NA	TRBJ1-1	TRBV11-2	NA	TGTGCCAGCTCCCAAGACAGGCGATTCTTCTACACTGAAGCTTTCTTT	CASSQDRRFFYTEAFF
once	TRBJ1-1	TRBV20-1	NA	TGCAGTGCAAAAGACGGGACTGAAGCTTTCTTT	CSAKDGTEAFF
NA	TRBJ2-1	TRBV19	TRBD1	TGTGCCAGTAGTAACAGGGGGAGAGTGTTCAATGAGCAGTTCTTC	CASSNRGRVFNEQFF
NA	TRBJ2-5	TRBV10-3	TRBD1	TGTGCCATCAGGTACAGGGGGCGCGATGGGGAGACCCAGTACTTC	CAIRYRGRDGETQYF
NA	TRBJ2-3	TRBV30	NA	TGTGCCTGGAGTGTACGCGGGGATGAGCATACGCAGTATTTT	CAWSVRGDEHTQYF
once	TRBJ1-1	TRBV29-1	TRBD1	TGCAGCGCCGTGGACAGGGGAAGCTTAAGCGGGATGAACACTGAAGCTTTCTTT	CSAVDRGSLSGMNTEAFF
NA	TRBJ2-7	TRBV2	NA	TGTGCCAGCAGCAAAAGGGGGTTGCCTTACGAGCAGTACTTC	CASSKRGLPYEQYF
NA	TRBJ1-1	TRBV5-1	TRBD1	TGCGCCAGCAGCTTCACCGGGACAGGGGTTCTAATGAACACTGAAGCTTTCTTT	CASSFTGTGVLMNTEAFF
NA	TRBJ1-1	TRBV11-2	NA	TGTGCCAGCAGCTTATCTCCGGGTAAGGCTGAAGCTTTCTTT	CASSLSPGKAEAFF
few	TRBJ2-7	TRBV6-5	TRBD2	TGTGCCAGCAGGAGCGGGGGAGGGGCCTACGAGCAGTACTTC	CASRSGGGAYEQYF
NA	TRBJ2-1	TRBV5-1	NA	TGCGCCAGCAGCTTGGGTGCTAGCAGAGGATACAATGAGCAGTTCTTC	CASSLGASRGYNEQFF
NA	TRBJ2-3	TRBV12-5	TRBD1	TGTGCTAGTGGGCCCGGGACAGGGGGGACAGATACGCAGTATTTT	CASGPGTGGTDTQYF
few	TRBJ1-1	TRBV7-2	TRBD1	TGTGCCAGCAGCGACCGGGACAGGGGTTTACGGATGAACACTGAAGCTTTCTTT	CASSDRDRGLRMNTEAFF
once	TRBJ2-1	TRBV25-1	NA	TGTGCCAGCAGTTCTAACGGACAGTTCCTCTCCTACAATGAGCAGTTCTTC	CASSSNGQFLSYNEQFF
NA	TRBJ2-7	TRBV4-1	TRBD2	TGCGCCAGCAGCCAAGCGTCCCGGGCGGGGGGGGACGAGCAGTACTTC	CASSQASRAGGDEQYF
once	TRBJ2-3	TRBV7-3	TRBD2	TGTGCCAGCAGTTCACGGGCGGGAGGCACAGATACGCAGTATTTT	CASSSRAGGTDTQYF
NA	TRBJ1-1	TRBV28	TRBD1	TGTGCCAGCGGTCAGACAGGGGGCCCTGAAGCTTTCTTT	CASGQTGGPEAFF
NA	TRBJ2-2	TRBV29-1	NA	TGCAGCGTCCATCGGACCGGGGAGCTGTTTTTT	CSVHRTGELFF
NA	TRBJ1-1	TRBV5-6	NA	TGTGCCAGCAGCTTGAGGCAACAGGTGATGAACACTGAAGCTTTCTTT	CASSLRQQVMNTEAFF
NA	TRBJ1-1	TRBV7-9	NA	TGTGCCAGCAGCTACCACCCGGAGGACACTGAAGCTTTCTTT	CASSYHPEDTEAFF
NA	TRBJ1-1	TRBV13	NA	TGTGCCAGCAGCTATATTTACCGGGAGAACACTGAAGCTTTCTTT	CASSYIYRENTEAFF
NA	TRBJ1-5	TRBV25-1	TRBD1	TGTGCCAGCAGTGAATCCTACGGACAGGGGGGGGATCAGCCCCAGCATTTT	CASSESYGQGGDQPQHF
NA	TRBJ1-2	TRBV14	TRBD1	TGTGCCAGCAGCTCTCTGGGACAGGGAGAAGGCTACACCTTC	CASSSLGQGEGYTF
NA	TRBJ1-5	TRBV6-5	NA	TGTGCCAGCAGGGCCCGTCCTGTTAGCAATCAGCCCCAGCATTTT	CASRARPVSNQPQHF
NA	TRBJ2-5	TRBV25-1	TRBD1	TGTGCCAGCAGTGCCGCCGACAGGGTCAGAGAGACCCAGTACTTC	CASSAADRVRETQYF
NA	TRBJ2-2	TRBV7-9	TRBD1	TGTGCCAGCAGCCAGATCGGGACAGCCCCTAACACCGGGGAGCTGTTTTTT	CASSQIGTAPNTGELFF
NA	TRBJ1-2	TRBV29-1	NA	TGCAGCGTTGAAAAAGGTCTAGGACCTACGGGGGGCTATGGCTACACCTTC	CSVEKGLGPTGGYGYTF
NA	TRBJ2-2	TRBV5-1	TRBD1	TGCGCCAGCAGCCTATATGACAGGGTCCCAAACGGCACCGGGGAGCTGTTTTTT	CASSLYDRVPNGTGELFF
NA	TRBJ2-5	TRBV25-1	TRBD1	TGTGCCAGCAGTGACGGGGAGGGGACAGGGGGCTTAATAGAGACCCAGTACTTC	CASSDGEGTGGLIETQYF
once	TRBJ1-2	TRBV6-1	TRBD1	TGTGCCAGCAGTGAAGATGACAGGGGCGCTAACTATGGCTACACCTTC	CASSEDDRGANYGYTF
once	TRBJ1-3	TRBV9	TRBD1	TGTGCCAGCAGCGGCGAACAGGGGCTTTCTGGAAACACCATATATTTT	CASSGEQGLSGNTIYF